Shown below are 32 T cell receptor beta chains from a single sample sequenced in a study of T cell responses to AZD1222 COVID-19 vaccine. Assay used: immunoSEQ multiplex PCR; TCRdb lists only in-frame clones, some missing. The sample lists 150,000 or so clones, around 90% occurring once. The sequencing used peripheral blood, collected on day 0 of AZD1222 vaccination. The receptors here all came from an adult in good health.

CDR3 coding DNA: TGTGCCAGCAGCTTAAACCGTCACAATGAGCAGTTCTTC. Its translation is CASSLNRHNEQFF. The chain recombines TRBV13 with TRBJ2-1; D gene uncertain. V lost 2 bases to trimming and J lost 5 bases, with 7 bases between them. Germline lookup yields CDR1 PRHDT and CDR2 FYEKMQ (reference sequence). The CDR3 spans 13 residues.

The CDR3 reads CASSLEILQGAPGNTIYF. The CDR3 coding sequence is TGTGCCAGCAGCTTAGAGATTCTCCAGGGGGCCCCTGGAAACACCATATATTTT. The gene calls are TRBV13 and TRBJ1-3; TRBD1 agrees at 8 bases. CDR3 length: 18 residues. The V segment lost 1 base and the J segment 2 bases; nucleotides outside the gene matches: 10. CDR1 is PRHDT, CDR2 FYEKMQ, per germline (reference sequence).

The rearrangement links TRBV15 to TRBJ2-7, with 13 bases lining up with TRBD2. This CDR3 is 16 amino acids long. The V gene end was trimmed by 6 bases and the J gene end by 0 bases; junction bases not matched to a gene: 5. Germline V gene lookup returns CDR1 LNHNV and CDR2 YYDKDF (reference sequence). The CDR3 region is CATSKGLAGSSYEQYF. The CDR3 DNA reads TGTGCCACCAGTAAGGGACTAGCGGGAAGCTCCTACGAGCAGTACTTC.

The chain links TRBV19 to TRBJ1-2, with unresolved D. V lost 5 bases to trimming and J lost 0 bases, with 22 bases between them. This CDR3 is 18 amino acids long. Germline loops: CDR1 LNHDA, CDR2 SQIVND (reference sequence). The CDR3 sequence is CASSVQRPQRSANYGYTF. In DNA form, the CDR3 reads TGTGCCAGTAGTGTTCAACGCCCACAGAGATCCGCTAACTATGGCTACACCTTC.

The rearrangement joins TRBV7-2 to TRBJ2-5; TRBD1 aligns across 9 bases. Trimming cost V 1 base and J 5 bases; bases outside gene matches: 5. Germline CDR1 reads SGHTA; CDR2 reads FQGNSA. The CDR3 runs to 15 residues. The DNA for the CDR3 is TGTGCCAGCAGCTTAGTGGACAGGGGTGGGGAGACCCAGTACTTC. It translates to CASSLVDRGGETQYF.

The rearrangement uses TRBV7-3 and TRBJ2-2, with TRBD2 matching over 8 bases. The CDR3 totals 15 residues. Trimming cost V 8 bases and J 2 bases; bases outside gene matches: 7. CDR1 is SGHTA and CDR2 is FQGTGA in the germline V gene. The DNA of the CDR3 is TGTGCCAGCGGCCACGGGGGGGCAAACACCGGGGAGCTGTTTTTT. Translated: CASGHGGANTGELFF.

This chain joins TRBV7-9 and TRBJ2-7; TRBD1 matches at 9 bases. Germline lookup yields CDR1 SEHNR and CDR2 FQNEAQ (reference sequence). The CDR3 is made up of 16 amino acids. V dropped 5 bases and J dropped 5; count of bases not matched to a gene: 13. The CDR3 nucleotides are TGTGCCAGCAGCCCCCGGACAGGGGAGGTAATTAACGAGCAGTACTTC. Protein product: CASSPRTGEVINEQYF.

J is TRBJ2-7 and V is TRBV11-3; D might be TRBD1 or TRBD2, each matching 5 bases. CDR1 is SGHNT, CDR2 YENEEA, per germline. Trimming took 5 bases from V and 6 from J, leaving 20 bases between them. This CDR3 has 15 residues. CDR3 nucleotide sequence: TGTGCCAGCAGCATACATGGAGCGGTAGGGGCCGAGCAGTACTTC. Translated: CASSIHGAVGAEQYF.

The gene calls are TRBV7-2 and TRBJ1-2; no definite D call. This CDR3 contains 12 residues. V was pared by 3 bases and J by 1 base, with 3 bases between. Germline assignment: CDR1 SGHTA and CDR2 FQGNSA. The CDR3 is CASSLNNYGYTF. CDR3 nucleotides: TGTGCCAGCAGCTTGAATAACTATGGCTACACCTTC.

This clone was observed a single time. The rearrangement joins TRBV7-9 to TRBJ2-1; a weak D match, TRBD1 (6 bases). The CDR3 runs to 15 residues. Germline V CDR1 and CDR2: SEHNR, FQNEAQ (reference sequence). V dropped 4 bases and J dropped 0 bases, with 10 bases sitting between them. The CDR3 spells CASSSMDSSYNEQFF. DNA of the CDR3: TGTGCCAGCAGCTCCATGGACAGCTCCTACAATGAGCAGTTCTTC.

The gene calls are TRBV7-9 and TRBJ2-7, with 12 bases lining up with TRBD2. V gave up 4 bases and J gave up 9 bases; unmatched junction bases: 4. The CDR3 contains 13 residues. Germline V gives CDR1 SEHNR, CDR2 FQNEAQ (reference sequence). CDR3 sequence (DNA): TGTGCCAGCAGCTCCGGACTAGCGGGGATGCAGTACTTC. Translating gives CASSSGLAGMQYF.

Note on this clone: Different DNA sequences within this sample yield the same CDR3. This chain links TRBV19 with TRBJ1-2, with D perhaps TRBD1 (5 bases). This CDR3 spans 13 amino acids. V was shortened by 3 bases and J by 4 bases, with 9 bases between the two germline ends. From germline, CDR1 is LNHDA and CDR2 SQIVND (reference sequence). CDR3 nucleotide sequence: TGTGCCAGTAGTATCGGGACGGGCTATGGCTACACCTTC. This encodes CASSIGTGYGYTF.

This chain links TRBV9 with TRBJ2-5; TRBD2 matches at 11 bases. V was pared by 4 bases and J by 1 base, with 3 bases of the junction left unmatched. Germline V gene sequence: CDR1 SGDLS, CDR2 YYNGEE. The CDR3 consists of 15 residues. CDR3 sequence reads: CASSSGLAVQETQYF. CDR3 in DNA: TGTGCCAGCAGCTCGGGACTAGCGGTCCAAGAGACCCAGTACTTC.

The chain recombines TRBV10-2 with TRBJ2-7; D might be TRBD1 (5 bases). The V and J ends lost 2 bases and 1 base respectively, with 6 bases between them. CDR3 length equals 13 residues. Germline loops: CDR1 WSHSY, CDR2 SAAADI. The CDR3 DNA follows: TGCGCCAGCAGTGAGGCAGGGTCCTACGAGCAGTACTTC. The encoded protein is CASSEAGSYEQYF.

The chain employs TRBV27 and TRBJ1-6, with TRBD1 matching over 8 bases. Losses at the gene ends were 6 bases for V and 17 bases for J; bases not matched to a gene: 15. Germline CDR1 and CDR2: MNHEY and SMNVEV (reference sequence). The CDR3 length is 14 residues. In DNA form, the CDR3 reads TGTGCCAGCAGAGAACTTTCACAGCACAGGGGGTTCCACTTT. Its translation: CASRELSQHRGFHF.

The rearrangement joins TRBV19 to TRBJ1-5; D not resolved. V lost 5 bases to trimming and J lost 3 bases, with 8 bases between them. CDR3 size: 13 residues. Germline CDR1 reads LNHDA; CDR2 reads SQIVND (reference sequence). For the CDR3, the DNA is TGTGCCAGTAGTTCGTGGGACAATCAGCCCCAGCATTTT. This codes for CASSSWDNQPQHF.

The chain is built from TRBV7-9 and TRBJ2-7; D perhaps matches TRBD1 (6 bases). The germline gives CDR1 SEHNR, CDR2 FQNEAQ (reference sequence). V lost 2 bases to trimming and J lost 6 bases, with 11 bases between them. The CDR3 contains 13 residues. CDR3 bases: TGTGCCAGCAGCTTAAGCTCCAGGGGCGAGCAGTACTTC. Translated, it gives CASSLSSRGEQYF.

V and J are TRBV12-3 or TRBV12-4 and TRBJ1-2; TRBD1 might be the D (5 bases). With 2 bases removed from V and 8 bases from J, the gap between germline ends came to 12 bases. This CDR3 contains 13 residues. CDR3 protein: CASSLQGQLGYTF. For the CDR3, the DNA is TGTGCCAGCAGTTTACAGGGTCAATTGGGCTACACCTTC.

V and J are TRBV12-5 and TRBJ2-7, with TRBD1 identical over 10 bases. The CDR3 has 14 amino acids. The V gene end was trimmed by 6 bases and the J gene end by 3 bases; junction bases not matched to a gene: 5. The germline V gene encodes CDR1 LGHNT and CDR2 FRNRAP. The CDR3 loop reads CASGGGQGNYEQYF. The DNA for the CDR3 is TGTGCTAGTGGGGGGGGACAGGGGAACTACGAGCAGTACTTC.

The gene calls are TRBV5-1 and TRBJ2-7, with 7 bases matching TRBD1. Germline V CDR1 and CDR2: SGHRS, YFSETQ. This CDR3 comprises 14 residues. Trimming at V came to 0 bases and at J to 2 bases, leaving 2 bases not matched to a gene. The CDR3 sequence is CASSLVGTAYEQYF. CDR3 in DNA: TGCGCCAGCAGCTTGGTAGGGACAGCCTACGAGCAGTACTTC.

The chain employs TRBV11-2 and TRBJ1-6; no clear D gene. The CDR3 is made up of 14 amino acids. V lost 8 bases to trimming and J lost 9 bases, with 17 bases between them. Germline V gene data show CDR1 as SGHAT and CDR2 as FQNNGV. CDR3 sequence reads: CASGSTIDTSPLHF. In nucleotides, the CDR3 is TGTGCCAGCGGGTCGACGATAGACACTTCACCCCTCCACTTT.

This clone has only one observation. The CDR3 region is CASSFGNRGLYTEAFF. CDR3 coding DNA: TGTGCCAGCAGCTTTGGTAACAGGGGGTTGTACACTGAAGCTTTCTTT. The chain carries TRBV5-5 and TRBJ1-1; 8 bases are shared with TRBD1. The junction had 9 bases not matched to a gene; V was cut back by 2 bases and J by 3 bases. Germline V gene sequence: CDR1 SGHKS, CDR2 YYEKEE (reference sequence). CDR3 length: 16 residues.

The chain is built from TRBV6-2 or TRBV6-3 and TRBJ1-2; a weak D match, TRBD1 (5 bases). Trimming took off 5 bases at V and 4 bases at J, with 14 bases between the two ends. Germline assignment: CDR1 MNHEY and CDR2 SVGEGT. The length of the CDR3 is 14 residues. DNA of the CDR3: TGTGCCAGCAGTCCCGAGGGGCGTATCTATGGCTACACCTTC. This encodes CASSPEGRIYGYTF.

This chain links TRBV6-2 or TRBV6-3 with TRBJ2-5; D ambiguous. CDR3 length: 14 residues. The V gene lost 6 bases and the J gene lost 5 bases, with 16 bases spanning the gap. Germline values: CDR1 MNHEY, CDR2 SVGEGT. CDR3 nucleotide sequence: TGTGCCAGCAGCGTGCTGGGGTTGGGGGAGACCCAGTACTTC. It yields the protein CASSVLGLGETQYF.

The chain is built from TRBV11-2 and TRBJ2-2; possible D gene TRBD2, 5 bases. V was pared by 1 base and J by 3 bases, with 6 bases between. This CDR3 region has 14 residues. From germline, CDR1 is SGHAT and CDR2 FQNNGV. CDR3: CASSLGGHTGELFF. The DNA of the CDR3 is TGTGCCAGCAGCTTAGGCGGGCACACCGGGGAGCTGTTTTTT. The complete variable domain, with remaining parts taken from reference TRBV11-2 and TRBJ2-2, reads EAGVAQSPRYKIIEKRQSVAFWCNPISGHATLYWYQQILGQGPKLLIQFQNNGVVDDSQLPKDRFSAERLKGVDSTLKIQPAKLEDSAVYLCASSLGGHTGELFFGEGSRLTVL.

This sequence joins TRBV28 and TRBJ2-2; weak D call: TRBD1 (6 bases). Germline V gene sequence: CDR1 MDHEN, CDR2 SYDVKM. Trimming removed 6 bases from V and 4 bases from J, with 15 bases in between. This CDR3 contains 15 residues. The CDR3 DNA reads TGTGCCAGCAGCCTTCTTGGGGGCGGCACCGGGGAGCTGTTTTTT. Its protein product is CASSLLGGGTGELFF.

The chain recombines TRBV6-6 with TRBJ1-6, with 7 nucleotides matching TRBD1. The CDR3 has 13 amino acids. Germline-derived CDR1 and CDR2 are MNHNY and SVGAGI (reference sequence). Trimming cost V 8 bases and J 6 bases; bases outside gene matches: 4. CDR3 in DNA: TGTGCCAGCTATCGGGACAGTAATTCACCCCTCCACTTT. Its protein is CASYRDSNSPLHF.

In this sample, this clone turned up a few times. The chain has TRBV9 and TRBJ2-7; tentatively, D is TRBD1 (6 bases). Germline CDR1 is SGDLS and CDR2 is YYNGEE. The germline V and J ends were trimmed by 3 bases and 5 bases, with 12 bases remaining between them. This CDR3 has 13 residues. CDR3 DNA sequence: TGTGCCAGCAGCGCCCGGACAGCCAACGAGCAGTACTTC. As protein: CASSARTANEQYF.

The chain carries TRBV7-2 and TRBJ2-7; a possible D gene is TRBD2 (6 bases). In germline, CDR1 is SGHTA, CDR2 FQGNSA. V lost 3 bases and J lost 3, with 6 bases in between. There are 12 residues in the CDR3. The CDR3 bases are TGTGCCAGCAGCTTTAGCGGCTACGAGCAGTACTTC. Translation: CASSFSGYEQYF.

This chain links TRBV7-6 with TRBJ1-6; D may be TRBD1 (6 bases). V lost 4 bases and J lost 5, with 6 bases in between. Per the germline V gene, CDR1 is SGHVS and CDR2 is FNYEAQ. The length of the CDR3 is 13 residues. The CDR3 coding sequence is TGTGCCAGCAGCTGGGACAATAATTCACCCCTCCACTTT. This encodes CASSWDNNSPLHF.

The gene calls are TRBV2 and TRBJ1-1, with D unclear. CDR1 and CDR2 (germline): SNHLY, FYNNEI. Trimming removed 10 bases from V and 3 bases from J, with 21 bases in between. The CDR3 sequence is 15 residues long. The CDR3 DNA follows: TGTGCCATACCAGCGGGGAGGGCCACGGACACTGAAGCTTTCTTT. As protein: CAIPAGRATDTEAFF.

The genes are TRBV5-4 and TRBJ2-3; 7 bases agree with TRBD1. CDR3 length equals 16 residues. The germline gives CDR1 SGHNT, CDR2 YYREEE (reference sequence). The V and J ends lost 3 bases and 4 bases, in that order; junction bases with no gene match: 11. Here the CDR3 reads CASSSSQGKGPDTQYF. DNA for the CDR3: TGTGCCAGCAGCTCATCACAGGGGAAAGGTCCAGATACGCAGTATTTT.